This T cell receptor (beta chain) appears in the sequencing data of a study of T cell responses to AZD1222 COVID-19 vaccine. Generated by immunoSEQ multiplex PCR, the TCRdb table keeps only in-frame clones and is missing some. The profile shows about 97,000 clones, around 89% of them singletons. Study conclusions and caveats: Targeting of unmutated variant regions was reportedly seen in nearly half of spike-specific TCRs.

This clone was seen once. Its target is not known. Sample: peripheral blood, taken on day 0 of AZD1222 vaccination. This clonotype was obtained from an adult in good health.

The CDR3 here is CASSPGQGTYNEQFF. The CDR3 DNA follows: TGTGCCAGCTCACCGGGACAGGGGACCTACAATGAGCAGTTCTTC. This chain links TRBV18 with TRBJ2-1; 10 bases line up with TRBD1. The junction had 1 base not matched to a gene; V was cut back by 3 bases and J by 2 bases. Germline CDR1 and CDR2: KGHSH and LQKENI. The CDR3 has 15 amino acids.